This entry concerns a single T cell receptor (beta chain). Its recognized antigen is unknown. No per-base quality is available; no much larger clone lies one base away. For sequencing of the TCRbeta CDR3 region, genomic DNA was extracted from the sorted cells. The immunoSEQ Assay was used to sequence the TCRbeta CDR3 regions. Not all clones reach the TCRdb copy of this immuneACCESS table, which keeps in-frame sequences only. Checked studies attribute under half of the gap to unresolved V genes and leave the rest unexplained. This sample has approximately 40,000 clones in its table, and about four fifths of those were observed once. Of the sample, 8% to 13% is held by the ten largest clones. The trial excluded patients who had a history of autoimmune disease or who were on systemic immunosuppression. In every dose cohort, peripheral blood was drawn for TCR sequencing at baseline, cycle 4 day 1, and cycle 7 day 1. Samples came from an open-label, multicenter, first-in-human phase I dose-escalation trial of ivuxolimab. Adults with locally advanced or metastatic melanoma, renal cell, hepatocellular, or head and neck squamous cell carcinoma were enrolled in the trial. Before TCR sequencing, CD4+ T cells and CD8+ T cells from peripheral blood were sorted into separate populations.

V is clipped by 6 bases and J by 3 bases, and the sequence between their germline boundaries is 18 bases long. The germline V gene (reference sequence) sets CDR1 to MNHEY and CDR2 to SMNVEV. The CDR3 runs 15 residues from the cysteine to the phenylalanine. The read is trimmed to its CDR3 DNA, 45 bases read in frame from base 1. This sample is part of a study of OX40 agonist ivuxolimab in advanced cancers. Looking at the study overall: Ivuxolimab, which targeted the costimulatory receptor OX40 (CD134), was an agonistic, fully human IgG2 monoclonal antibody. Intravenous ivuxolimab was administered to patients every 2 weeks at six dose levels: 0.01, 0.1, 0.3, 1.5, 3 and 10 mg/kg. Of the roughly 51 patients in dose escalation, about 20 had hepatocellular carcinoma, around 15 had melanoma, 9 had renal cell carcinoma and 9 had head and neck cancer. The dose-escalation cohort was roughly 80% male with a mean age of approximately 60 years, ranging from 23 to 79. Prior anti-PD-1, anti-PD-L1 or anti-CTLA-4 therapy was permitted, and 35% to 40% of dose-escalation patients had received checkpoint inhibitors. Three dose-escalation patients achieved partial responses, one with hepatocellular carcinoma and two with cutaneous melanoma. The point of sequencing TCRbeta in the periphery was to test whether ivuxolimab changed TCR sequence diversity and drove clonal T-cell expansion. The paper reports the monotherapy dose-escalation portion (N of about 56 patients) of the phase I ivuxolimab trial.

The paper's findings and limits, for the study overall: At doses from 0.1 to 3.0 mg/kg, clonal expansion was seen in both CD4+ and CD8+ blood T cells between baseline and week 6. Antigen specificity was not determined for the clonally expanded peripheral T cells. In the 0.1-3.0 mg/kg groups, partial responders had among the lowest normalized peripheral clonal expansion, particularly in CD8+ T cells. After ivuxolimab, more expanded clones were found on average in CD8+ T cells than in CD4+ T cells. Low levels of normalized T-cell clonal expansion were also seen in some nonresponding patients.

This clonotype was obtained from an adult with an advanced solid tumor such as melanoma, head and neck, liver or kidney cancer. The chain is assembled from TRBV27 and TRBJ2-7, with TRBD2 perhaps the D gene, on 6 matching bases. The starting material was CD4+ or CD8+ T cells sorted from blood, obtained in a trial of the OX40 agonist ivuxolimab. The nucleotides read TGTGCCAGCAGCCAACTGCGGGGTAGAGACTACGAGCAGTACTTC. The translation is CASSQLRGRDYEQYF.